Shown below are 30 T cell receptor beta chains from a single sample sequenced in a study of CD8 T cells in Susac syndrome (dated by TCRdb to the late 2010s). Libraries were constructed by the immunoSEQ multiplex PCR assay. RNA was extracted using the RNeasy kit, and about 0.5 to 1 ug of the RNA was reverse transcribed with random hexamers. TCRdb's own reprocessing of the public reads used fastp at Q25 and MiXCR and kept productive beta chains. Each CDR3 protein appears once, grouped with its most common genes and DNA. The sample profile shows some 150,000 distinct CDR3 sequences; 94% of them were found once. The ten largest account for 0.25% to 0.3% of the sample. The sample was CD8+ T cells from PBMCs. These receptors originate from a human donor in good health.

This chain connects TRBV20-1 to TRBJ2-2, with D hard to call. The CDR3 extends over 12 amino acids. Looked up from germline, CDR1 is DFQATT and CDR2 is SNEGSKA (reference sequence). V lost 1 base, J lost 5 bases, and 5 bases lay in between. DNA for the CDR3: TGCAGTGCTAGAGGGGGTACCGGGGAGCTGTTTTTT. Its translation: CSARGGTGELFF.

This chain uses TRBV5-1 with TRBJ2-1; 11 bases agree with TRBD2. The CDR3 runs 18 residues. V lost 0 bases to trimming and J lost 5 bases; unmatched junction nucleotides: 10. Germline V lookup: CDR1 SGHRS, CDR2 YFSETQ. The CDR3: CASSLGLGLAGVHNEQFF. The CDR3 nucleotides are TGCGCCAGCAGCTTGGGTCTAGGACTAGCGGGTGTACACAATGAGCAGTTCTTC. Complete variable domain (other parts from reference TRBV5-1 and TRBJ2-1): KAGVTQTPRYLIKTRGQQVTLSCSPISGHRSVSWYQQTPGQGLQFLFEYFSETQRNKGNFPGRFSGRQFSNSRSEMNVSTLELGDSALYLCASSLGLGLAGVHNEQFFGPGTRLTVL.

The chain has TRBV18 and TRBJ2-1; 12 bases fit TRBD2. The germline gives CDR1 KGHSH, CDR2 LQKENI. The CDR3 runs 15 residues. V shed 4 bases, J shed 8 bases, and the junction held 6 bases outside the gene matches. The CDR3 coding sequence is TGTGCCAGCTCACGACTAGCGGGAGAGGGGGATGAGCAGTTCTTC. Protein sequence: CASSRLAGEGDEQFF.

The chain carries TRBV9 and TRBJ2-1; D might be TRBD1 or TRBD2, each matching 5 bases. The CDR3 covers 15 residues. V was cut by 0 bases and J by 5 bases, with 12 bases left in between. Germline V gene data show CDR1 as SGDLS and CDR2 as YYNGEE. The chain's CDR3 is CASSVGGSPHNEQFF. The CDR3 nucleotides are TGTGCCAGCAGCGTAGGGGGGAGCCCCCACAATGAGCAGTTCTTC.

Here the CDR3 DNA reads TGCAGTGCTAGAGATTTTAGCGGGAGGCTAACCTACAATGAGCAGTTCTTC. Residues: CSARDFSGRLTYNEQFF. The chain employs TRBV20-1 and TRBJ2-1; 10 bases map to TRBD2. This CDR3 spans 17 amino acids. Germline V lookup: CDR1 DFQATT, CDR2 SNEGSKA (reference sequence). With V trimmed by 0 bases and J by 2 bases, 7 bases remained unmatched.

This clonotype was counted once. The V and J genes are TRBV9 and TRBJ2-1; TRBD1 is a possible D gene (6 bases). Germline V CDR1 and CDR2: SGDLS, YYNGEE. V lost 4 bases to trimming and J lost 4 bases, with 15 bases between them. CDR3 length: 15 amino acids. The CDR3 region has the DNA TGTGCCAGCAGCCACCGGGACAACCAATACAATGAGCAGTTCTTC. It codes for CASSHRDNQYNEQFF.

This rearrangement joins TRBV24-1 to TRBJ2-7, with a possible D match to TRBD2 (6 bases). The CDR3 totals 14 residues. The germline V gene has CDR1 KGHDR and CDR2 SFDVKD. V was clipped by 5 bases and J by 3 bases, with 13 bases between them. CDR3: CATSAAFGGYEQYF. The CDR3 DNA reads TGTGCCACCAGTGCGGCTTTCGGGGGCTACGAGCAGTACTTC.

The V and J genes are TRBV19 and TRBJ2-7; D not certain. Germline CDR1 is LNHDA and CDR2 is SQIVND (reference sequence). The CDR3 has 14 residues. The V end lost 5 bases, the J end lost 5 bases, and 16 bases lay between the germline ends. The CDR3 loop is CASSAGYGSDEQYF. The CDR3 nucleotides are TGTGCCAGTAGTGCTGGATACGGCTCTGACGAGCAGTACTTC.

The chain has TRBV28 and TRBJ2-5; 7 bases align to TRBD1. V was clipped by 7 bases and J by 5 bases; unmatched bases: 7. This CDR3 comprises 13 residues. CDR1 and CDR2 from the germline V gene are MDHEN and SYDVKM. This CDR3 reads CASIGRGIETQYF. The CDR3 DNA is TGTGCCAGCATAGGCAGGGGGATCGAGACCCAGTACTTC.

The chain uses TRBV28 and TRBJ1-4; 9 bases agree with TRBD1. CDR1 and CDR2 (germline): MDHEN, SYDVKM. The CDR3 sequence is 14 residues long. V shed 6 bases, J shed 8 bases, and the junction held 7 bases outside the gene matches. CDR3 nucleotide sequence: TGTGCCAGCAGCTACAGGGGGCAAGGGGAAAAACTGTTTTTT. It yields the protein CASSYRGQGEKLFF.

This clonotype appeared once. V is TRBV9 and J is TRBJ1-2; D remains unclear. This CDR3 contains 14 residues. V gave up 3 bases and J gave up 4 bases, with 13 bases separating them. In germline, CDR1 is SGDLS, CDR2 YYNGEE. CDR3 nucleotide sequence: TGTGCCAGCAGCGAAACCCTGCGCAGCTATGGCTACACCTTC. Residues: CASSETLRSYGYTF. Full variable domain (missing parts from reference TRBV9 and TRBJ1-2): DSGVTQTPKHLITATGQRVTLRCSPRSGDLSVYWYQQSLDQGLQFLIQYYNGEERAKGNILERFSAQQFPDLHSELNLSSLELGDSALYFCASSETLRSYGYTFGSGTRLTVV.

This chain connects TRBV3-1 to TRBJ2-7; tentatively, D is TRBD2 (5 bases). With 2 bases removed from V and 4 bases from J, the gap between germline ends came to 6 bases. The CDR3 has 12 amino acids. Germline V gene data show CDR1 as LGHDT and CDR2 as YNNKEL (reference sequence). The CDR3 region has the DNA TGTGCCAGCAGCCAAACTAGATACGAGCAGTACTTC. It translates to CASSQTRYEQYF.

The J gene is TRBJ2-7, the V gene TRBV3-1; the D is unclear. Trimming shortened V by 2 bases and J by 0 bases, and 8 bases separated the two germline ends. Germline lookup yields CDR1 LGHDT and CDR2 YNNKEL (reference sequence). The CDR3 is 14 amino acids. The CDR3 region is CASSQTGPSYEQYF. CDR3 nucleotide sequence: TGTGCCAGCAGCCAAACGGGTCCCTCCTACGAGCAGTACTTC.

J is TRBJ2-5 and V is TRBV28; no definite D call. Germline V gene lookup returns CDR1 MDHEN and CDR2 SYDVKM. The V and J ends lost 8 bases and 0 bases respectively, with 10 bases between them. This CDR3 is 13 amino acids long. In DNA form, the CDR3 reads TGTGCCAGCCGGACCCCGTACCAAGAGACCCAGTACTTC. It encodes CASRTPYQETQYF.

V gene TRBV4-3 combines with J gene TRBJ2-1, with 7 bases that match TRBD2. Trimming at V came to 0 bases and at J to 8 bases, leaving 13 bases not matched to a gene. CDR1 LGHNA and CDR2 YSLEER come from the germline V gene. The CDR3 is 17 residues long. CDR3 region: CASSQDRTGGMVDEQFF. Written as DNA, the CDR3 is TGCGCCAGCAGCCAAGATAGGACGGGAGGTATGGTGGATGAGCAGTTCTTC.

The chain combines TRBV18 with TRBJ2-1; D call uncertain. Trimming took off 3 bases at V and 9 bases at J, with 6 bases between the two ends. CDR1 KGHSH and CDR2 LQKENI come from the germline V gene. The CDR3 is 11 amino acids. The CDR3 protein is CASSPETEQFF. In nucleotides, the CDR3 is TGTGCCAGCTCACCGGAGACTGAGCAGTTCTTC. Using reference TRBV18 and TRBJ2-1 for the parts outside the CDR3, the full variable domain is NAGVMQNPRHLVRRRGQEARLRCSPMKGHSHVYWYRQLPEEGLKFMVYLQKENIIDESGMPKERFSAEFPKEGPSILRIQQVVRGDSAAYFCASSPETEQFFGPGTRLTVL.

The V and J genes are TRBV28 and TRBJ2-7; 12 bases agree with TRBD2. The V gene end was trimmed by 6 bases and the J gene end by 5 bases; junction bases not matched to a gene: 14. From germline, CDR1 is MDHEN and CDR2 SYDVKM. This CDR3 is 17 amino acids long. CDR3 sequence reads: CASRPIILAGGPHEQYF. DNA for the CDR3: TGTGCCAGCAGACCGATCATTCTAGCGGGAGGGCCGCACGAGCAGTACTTC.

CDR3 in amino acids: CSAGRLAAVYEQFF. CDR3 nucleotide sequence: TGCAGTGCTGGTAGACTAGCGGCGGTGTATGAGCAGTTCTTC. The chain joins TRBV20-1 to TRBJ2-1; 9 bases agree with TRBD2. The germline CDR1 and CDR2 sequences are DFQATT and SNEGSKA (reference sequence). The ends lost 5 bases at V and 8 bases at J; junction bases unmatched: 10. CDR3 length equals 14 residues.

This chain links TRBV6-5 with TRBJ2-7; 10 bases fit TRBD1. J was trimmed by 3 bases and V by 4 bases; bases with no gene match: 6. Germline V gene sequence: CDR1 MNHEY, CDR2 SVGAGI. The CDR3 loop spans 15 amino acids. CDR3 protein: CASSFSTGGGYEQYF. The CDR3 DNA follows: TGTGCCAGCAGTTTTTCGACAGGGGGCGGCTACGAGCAGTACTTC.

The rearrangement uses TRBV9 and TRBJ2-3, with 7 nucleotides matching TRBD2. The V gene's germline CDR1 is SGDLS and CDR2 YYNGEE. The CDR3 is 16 amino acids. Trimming at V came to 3 bases and at J to 3 bases, leaving 10 bases not matched to a gene. The CDR3 DNA reads as TGTGCCAGCAGCGCCCAGGCGGGCGGGAGAACAGATACGCAGTATTTT. This gives the protein CASSAQAGGRTDTQYF.

The V and J genes are TRBV2 and TRBJ2-7, with D tentatively TRBD1 or TRBD2 (5 bases each). CDR1 and CDR2 from the germline V gene are SNHLY and FYNNEI. This CDR3 is 13 amino acids long. Between the trimmed V and J ends, which lost 8 bases and 2 bases, there was a span of 13 bases. CDR3 in DNA: TGTGCCAGCCTGGGGGAGCTCGCCTACGAGCAGTACTTC. Its translation is CASLGELAYEQYF.

The chain joins TRBV24-1 to TRBJ1-2; D remains ambiguous. V was cut by 1 base and J by 8 bases, with 4 bases left in between. The CDR3 has 11 amino acids. CDR1 and CDR2 from the germline V gene are KGHDR and SFDVKD. The CDR3 sequence: CATSDLWGYTF. The DNA of the CDR3 is TGTGCCACCAGTGATTTATGGGGCTACACCTTC.

Concerning this clonotype: One end of the junction is discordant with germline, which a read error may explain. V and J are TRBV5-1 and TRBJ2-1; 8 bases agree with TRBD1. Germline V gene sequence: CDR1 SGHRS, CDR2 YFSETQ. This CDR3 is 13 amino acids long. The CDR3 nucleotides read TGCGCCAGCAGCTTGGCCGAGGACAGGGAGCGGATCTTC. Translation gives CASSLAEDRERIF.

The V and J genes are TRBV7-6 and TRBJ1-1; the D gene is possibly TRBD1 (5 bases). CDR1 SGHVS and CDR2 FNYEAQ come from the germline V gene. The V and J ends lost 5 bases and 8 bases respectively, with 18 bases between them. This CDR3 has 14 residues. The CDR3 region is CASSTGQTVSEAFF. The CDR3 DNA follows: TGTGCCAGCAGCACCGGACAAACAGTTTCCGAAGCTTTCTTT.

The chain joins TRBV28 to TRBJ2-7; perhaps TRBD2 as D (6 bases). V gave up 8 bases and J gave up 3 bases, with 8 bases separating them. Germline V gene sequence: CDR1 MDHEN, CDR2 SYDVKM. The CDR3 spans 11 residues. The CDR3 protein is CASRDFYEQYF. CDR3 bases: TGTGCCAGCCGGGACTTCTACGAGCAGTACTTC.

The chain carries TRBV29-1 and TRBJ2-2; D not resolved. Trimming left V 6 bases short and J 7 bases short, with 9 bases between. CDR1 is SQVTM, CDR2 ANQGSEA, per germline. The CDR3 loop spans 11 amino acids. The CDR3 sequence is CSVVMDGELFF. The CDR3 DNA reads as TGCAGCGTAGTGATGGACGGGGAGCTGTTTTTT.

The chain links TRBV29-1 to TRBJ2-3; D tentatively reads TRBD1 or TRBD2 (6 bases each). Germline V lookup: CDR1 SQVTM, CDR2 ANQGSEA. The CDR3 spans 11 residues. V lost 4 bases and J 10 bases, leaving 12 bases between the germline ends. CDR3 in amino acids: CSVGGDTAQYF. The CDR3 DNA is TGCAGCGTTGGGGGGGACACCGCGCAGTATTTT.

The CDR3: CASSQWDYMGPGNTEAFF. The CDR3 nucleotides read TGTGCCAGCAGCCAATGGGACTATATGGGACCCGGGAACACTGAAGCTTTCTTT. The rearrangement uses TRBV14 and TRBJ1-1; possibly TRBD1 for D (5 bases). The CDR3 has 18 amino acids. V was cut by 2 bases and J by 1 base, with 20 bases left in between. The germline V gene encodes CDR1 SGHDN and CDR2 FVKESK.

The chain carries TRBV6-2 or TRBV6-3 and TRBJ1-1, with D possibly being TRBD1 (5 bases). The germline V gene encodes CDR1 MNHEY and CDR2 SVGEGT. This CDR3 has 13 amino acids. V lost 5 bases and J 9 bases, leaving 16 bases between the germline ends. The CDR3 nucleotides read TGTGCCAGCAGTCGACCGGGACCCAAAAAAGCTTTCTTT. It specifies CASSRPGPKKAFF.

In this sample, this clonotype turned up once. The V call is TRBV9, the J call TRBJ2-1; 7 bases match TRBD2. Germline lookup yields CDR1 SGDLS and CDR2 YYNGEE. CDR3 length: 16 residues. J gave up 10 bases and V 0 bases, and 13 bases lay outside the gene matches. CDR3 sequence (DNA): TGTGCCAGCAGCGTAGCCTTTAGCGGGTTAACGGCCGAGCAGTTCTTC. Its translation is CASSVAFSGLTAEQFF.